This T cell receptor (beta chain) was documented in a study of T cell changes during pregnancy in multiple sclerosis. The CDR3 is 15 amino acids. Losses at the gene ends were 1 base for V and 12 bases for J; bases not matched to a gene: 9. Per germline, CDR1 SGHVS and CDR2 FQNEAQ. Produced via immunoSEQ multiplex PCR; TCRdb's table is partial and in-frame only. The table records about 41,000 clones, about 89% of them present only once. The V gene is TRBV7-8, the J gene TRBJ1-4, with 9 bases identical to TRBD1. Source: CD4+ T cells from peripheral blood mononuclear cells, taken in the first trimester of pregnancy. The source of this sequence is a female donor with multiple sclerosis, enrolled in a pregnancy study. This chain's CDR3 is CASSLGTGAVLELFF. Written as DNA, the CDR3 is TGTGCCAGCAGCTTAGGGACAGGGGCGGTATTGGAACTGTTTTTT.